These 18 T cell receptor beta chains came from one sample sequenced in a study of early T cells in non-severe SARS-CoV-2 infection. TCRdb reprocessed the 5' RACE reads via MiXCR and lists one record per CDR3 protein. The table includes more than 50,000 distinct CDR3 sequences, about 12% detected once. This specimen was whole blood, taken at baseline. The receptors were gathered from an adult who was a healthcare worker with PCR-confirmed SARS-CoV-2 infection or an uninfected control (not recorded which).

The chain joins TRBV6-6 to TRBJ1-2; D perhaps matches TRBD1 (5 bases). Germline CDR1 and CDR2: MNHNY and SVGAGI (reference sequence). The CDR3 has 15 amino acids. V was pared by 0 bases and J by 2 bases, with 10 bases between. The CDR3 coding sequence is TGTGCCAGCAGTTACTCTTCAGGGTGGAACTATGGCTACACCTTC. Residues: CASSYSSGWNYGYTF.

The rearrangement links TRBV18 to TRBJ2-7, with a possible D match to TRBD1 (5 bases). V was clipped by 6 bases and J by 4 bases, with 19 bases between them. The length of the CDR3 is 15 residues. The germline V gene has CDR1 KGHSH and CDR2 LQKENI. The chain's CDR3 is CASSKTESINYEQYF. DNA of the CDR3: TGTGCCAGCTCGAAGACAGAATCGATCAATTACGAGCAGTACTTC.

This clonotype was counted only a few times. V usage is TRBV7-6 and J usage is TRBJ2-1, with TRBD2 as a possible D gene (6 bases). Trimming left V 4 bases short and J 4 bases short, with 26 bases between. The CDR3 spans 19 residues. Germline CDR1 and CDR2: SGHVS and FNYEAQ. Here the CDR3 DNA reads TGTGCCAGCAGCTCAATTCCCGGGCAGACGGGGGAGGATTACAATGAGCAGTTCTTC. It specifies CASSSIPGQTGEDYNEQFF.

In its sample, this clonotype was seen many times. This chain uses TRBV7-2 with TRBJ1-3, with D perhaps TRBD1 (5 bases). Germline V gene sequence: CDR1 SGHTA, CDR2 FQGNSA. This CDR3 has 18 amino acids. The germline V and J ends were trimmed by 6 bases and 4 bases, with 25 bases remaining between them. The CDR3 DNA follows: TGTGCCAGCAGTCGAGAGGGACGGCCACTTAAGGGGGGAAACACCATATATTTT. This gives the protein CASSREGRPLKGGNTIYF.

The gene calls are TRBV27 and TRBJ1-2; 7 positions match TRBD1. Trimming at V came to 8 bases and at J to 7 bases, leaving 10 bases not matched to a gene. The germline V gene has CDR1 MNHEY and CDR2 SMNVEV (reference sequence). This CDR3 spans 13 amino acids. CDR3 coding DNA: TGTGCCAGCGCATCAACCGGACAGGTTGGCTACACCTTC. This translates into CASASTGQVGYTF.

This clonotype was seen many times. The rearrangement uses TRBV28 and TRBJ1-4, with 10 positions matching TRBD1. CDR1 is MDHEN and CDR2 is SYDVKM in the germline V gene. V lost 3 bases to trimming and J lost 0 bases; unmatched junction nucleotides: 10. This CDR3 is 19 amino acids long. CDR3 bases: TGTGCCAGCAGTTTTCAGACAGGGGGCTCGACGGCAACTAATGAAAAACTGTTTTTT. Its translation is CASSFQTGGSTATNEKLFF.

The chain has TRBV19 and TRBJ2-7; D is uncertain. Trimming removed 3 bases from V and 5 bases from J, with 11 bases in between. There are 13 residues in the CDR3. The germline gives CDR1 LNHDA, CDR2 SQIVND (reference sequence). The CDR3 spells CASSINMGNEQYF. DNA of the CDR3: TGTGCCAGTAGTATTAATATGGGAAACGAGCAGTACTTC.

V and J are TRBV28 and TRBJ2-5, with TRBD1 matching over 9 bases. This CDR3 has 16 residues. Losses at the gene ends were 6 bases for V and 1 base for J; bases not matched to a gene: 9. Per the germline V gene, CDR1 is MDHEN and CDR2 is SYDVKM. CDR3 in amino acids: CASSHPGQGFQETQYF. The CDR3 bases are TGTGCCAGCAGCCACCCGGGACAGGGCTTCCAAGAGACCCAGTACTTC.

The chain has TRBV11-3 and TRBJ2-7; D could derive from TRBD1 or TRBD2 (5 bases each). This CDR3 comprises 14 residues. V was trimmed by 5 bases and J by 0 bases, leaving 11 bases between them. Per germline, CDR1 SGHNT and CDR2 YENEEA. The CDR3 DNA reads TGTGCCAGCAGCGAAGGGGACCACTCCTACGAGCAGTACTTC. It translates to CASSEGDHSYEQYF.

This clonotype was seen more than once but under ten times. The chain links TRBV6-5 to TRBJ2-1; possibly TRBD1 for D (6 bases). This CDR3 is 13 amino acids long. The germline CDR1 and CDR2 sequences are MNHEY and SVGAGI. The ends were cut back, 2 bases at V and 9 bases at J, with 11 bases in the middle. This chain's CDR3 is CASSYRGHSEQFF. The CDR3 DNA reads as TGTGCCAGCAGTTACAGGGGACACTCTGAGCAGTTCTTC.

In this sample, this clonotype turned up a few times. The chain couples TRBV7-6 to TRBJ2-7; TRBD1 matches at 7 bases. CDR1 is SGHVS, CDR2 FNYEAQ, per germline. The CDR3 has 15 amino acids. The V and J ends lost 1 base and 2 bases, in that order; junction bases with no gene match: 5. CDR3 nucleotides: TGTGCCAGCAGCTTAGTCGGGACAGCCACCTACGAGCAGTACTTC. This sequence encodes CASSLVGTATYEQYF.

This clonotype was detected many times. V and J are TRBV12-3 or TRBV12-4 and TRBJ1-1, with D maybe TRBD1 (5 bases). This CDR3 region has 15 residues. V lost 7 bases, J lost 1 base, and 16 bases lay in between. The CDR3 protein is CASIAGGGRNTEAFF. CDR3 nucleotides: TGTGCCAGCATCGCCGGGGGGGGTCGGAACACTGAAGCTTTCTTT.

This clonotype showed up just a few times. The chain combines TRBV7-9 with TRBJ2-2; D gene uncertain. The V gene lost 5 bases and the J gene lost 1 base, with 5 bases spanning the gap. CDR1 is SEHNR, CDR2 FQNEAQ, per germline (reference sequence). The CDR3 contains 13 residues. CDR3 DNA: TGTGCCAGCAGCCCCAGGAACACCGGGGAGCTGTTTTTT. Protein product: CASSPRNTGELFF.

The chain uses TRBV27 and TRBJ2-3, with TRBD2 matching over 7 bases. The CDR3 runs 15 residues. V lost 4 bases, J lost 4 bases, and 8 bases stayed unmatched. Germline V gene lookup returns CDR1 MNHEY and CDR2 SMNVEV (reference sequence). CDR3: CASSSREVDADTQYF. CDR3 bases: TGTGCCAGCAGTTCCCGGGAGGTAGACGCAGATACGCAGTATTTT.

This clonotype has only a few counts. This chain uses TRBV10-3 with TRBJ1-4, with 9 bases that match TRBD1. Germline loops: CDR1 ENHRY, CDR2 SYGVKD. Losses at the gene ends were 10 bases for V and 8 bases for J; bases not matched to a gene: 11. The CDR3 is 14 amino acids. CDR3 coding DNA: TGTGCCACGCGGACAGGGGCGGGAAAGGAAAAACTGTTTTTT. Amino acid sequence: CATRTGAGKEKLFF.

This clonotype has a handful of counts. The V and J genes are TRBV24-1 and TRBJ2-7; TRBD2 matches 8 bases. Germline-derived CDR1 and CDR2 are KGHDR and SFDVKD. With 1 base clipped from V and 3 bases from J, the junction kept 4 bases outside the gene matches. This CDR3 is built from 15 residues. CDR3 bases: TGTGCCACCAGTGATTTAGAGACTAGCGTCTACGAGCAGTACTTC. It yields the protein CATSDLETSVYEQYF.

J is TRBJ2-7 and V is TRBV7-9; tentatively, D is TRBD1 (6 bases). There are 15 residues in the CDR3. The V gene lost 1 base and the J gene lost 2 bases, with 12 bases spanning the gap. Germline V gives CDR1 SEHNR, CDR2 FQNEAQ (reference sequence). CDR3 residues: CASSLVAGATYEQYF. DNA of the CDR3: TGTGCCAGCAGCTTAGTTGCAGGGGCTACCTACGAGCAGTACTTC.

The V and J genes are TRBV28 and TRBJ1-2; the D gene is possibly TRBD1 (5 bases). The CDR3 length is 16 residues. Per germline, CDR1 MDHEN and CDR2 SYDVKM. The V gene lost 6 bases and the J gene lost 0 bases, with 17 bases spanning the gap. The CDR3: CASSLPRGVSNYGYTF. The CDR3 bases are TGTGCCAGCAGCCTCCCCCGAGGGGTCTCTAACTATGGCTACACCTTC.